These T cell receptor beta chains were read from a single sample in a study of cytomegalovirus exposure and HLA in healthy donors. Only in-frame clones appear in the TCRdb table, and some are missing; sequencing was by immunoSEQ multiplex PCR. The data hold some 130,000 clones, with 84% observed a single time. Sample: PBMCs. All receptors come from a woman in her thirties in good health and CMV-seronegative. Each CDR3 is given with its conserved first and last residue. A D gene is named only where the DNA matches it firmly. Clone size is not always given. Where it is, it says once, few, many or a class for expanded clones.

J | V | size | D | CDR3 | DNA
TRBJ2-1 | TRBV12-5 | NA | TRBD1 | CASGLTGGAYNEQFF | TGTGCTAGTGGTTTAACAGGGGGCGCCTACAATGAGCAGTTCTTC
TRBJ2-2 | TRBV5-1 | NA | NA | CASSFRAGNTGELFF | TGCGCCAGCAGCTTCAGGGCAGGGAACACCGGGGAGCTGTTTTTT
TRBJ1-1 | TRBV6-1 | once | TRBD1 | CASRGETGGTTEAFF | TGTGCCAGCAGAGGGGAGACAGGGGGAACGACTGAAGCTTTCTTT
TRBJ1-6 | TRBV11-2 | NA | TRBD1 | CASSFPGQGITLHF | TGTGCCAGCAGCTTCCCCGGACAGGGGATTACCCTCCACTTT
TRBJ2-7 | TRBV6-1 | NA | NA | CASSERSGWIRLPEQYF | TGTGCCAGCAGTGAAAGGAGCGGGTGGATACGACTTCCCGAGCAGTACTTC
TRBJ1-2 | TRBV4-1 | few | NA | CASSQVQAEVNYGYTF | TGCGCCAGCAGCCAAGTACAGGCTGAAGTGAACTATGGCTACACCTTC
TRBJ1-2 | TRBV27 | NA | NA | CASSLQVTHGYTF | TGTGCCAGCAGTCTACAGGTTACCCATGGCTACACCTTC
TRBJ1-3 | TRBV6-1 | NA | NA | CASATGSSGNTIYF | TGTGCCAGCGCCACAGGGAGCTCTGGAAACACCATATATTTT
TRBJ1-3 | TRBV5-6 | NA | NA | CASSFRRREASGNTIYF | TGTGCCAGCAGCTTCCGGAGGAGGGAGGCTTCTGGAAACACCATATATTTT
TRBJ1-2 | TRBV6-1 | NA | NA | CASSEGQTNYGYTF | TGTGCCAGCAGTGAAGGTCAGACTAACTATGGCTACACCTTC
TRBJ1-2 | TRBV7-2 | NA | NA | CASSLSARGRYGYTF | TGTGCCAGCAGCTTATCCGCGAGGGGGAGATATGGCTACACCTTC
TRBJ2-2 | TRBV25-1 | NA | TRBD1 | CASEGDSDSGELFF | TGTGCCAGCGAGGGGGACAGCGATAGTGGGGAGCTGTTTTTT
TRBJ2-3 | TRBV11-2 | NA | NA | CASSLIKRGRVDTQYF | TGTGCCAGCAGCTTAATTAAAAGGGGCCGAGTAGATACGCAGTATTTT
TRBJ1-4 | TRBV7-9 | NA | TRBD1 | CASSLWTGGHEKLFF | TGTGCCAGCAGCTTATGGACAGGGGGACATGAAAAACTGTTTTTT
TRBJ2-1 | TRBV7-9 | NA | NA | CASSYTLSMYNEQFF | TGTGCCAGCAGCTATACCCTATCGATGTACAATGAGCAGTTCTTC
TRBJ2-6 | TRBV18 | NA | NA | CASSGSSGANVLTF | TGTGCCAGCTCAGGGAGCTCTGGGGCCAACGTCCTGACTTTC
TRBJ2-3 | TRBV19 | NA | NA | CASSHVVPRALDTQYF | TGTGCCAGTAGCCATGTGGTCCCCCGAGCCTTGGATACGCAGTATTTT
TRBJ2-6 | TRBV7-3 | NA | NA | CASSSNTGGANVLTF | TGTGCCAGCAGCTCAAACACAGGGGGGGCCAACGTCCTGACTTTC